This T cell receptor beta chain was recorded in a study of blood T cells in healthy people across ages. The V and J ends lost 4 bases and 0 bases respectively, with 12 bases between them. The CDR3 is 16 residues long. Germline CDR1 MNHEY, CDR2 SVGEGT. Every sample yielded at least 6.5 million isolated PBMCs. A second PCR of 7 to 11 cycles used a sample-barcoded 5' primer and a J-beta primer mix. TCRdb processed the 5' RACE reads anew with MiXCR; each CDR3 protein has one entry. The repertoire holds about 760,000 distinct CDR3 sequences, with about 61% as singletons. This clonotype has just a few counts.

Sequenced input: blood. The clonotype was recovered from a man between 35 and 55 years old in good health. The chain couples TRBV6-2 or TRBV6-3 to TRBJ2-2; maybe TRBD2 (5 bases). The CDR3 reads CASSLFRRANTGELFF. Here the CDR3 DNA reads TGTGCCAGCAGTTTATTCCGGCGGGCGAACACCGGGGAGCTGTTTTTT.